The present TCR beta chain was sequenced within a study of T cell repertoires in cytomegalovirus infection. Study in general: Public TCR beta signatures indicated both CMV infection and matching HLA type. Findings of the study overall: HLA-C-restricted CMV clonotypes gave the most frequent clonotype in two of eight donors.

As for this clonotype: Its antigen is unknown.

TCRdb independently ran MiXCR on the reads; one entry per CDR3 protein. The profile covers 80,000 or so distinct CDR3 sequences, with around 40% appearing a single time and more than 85% taken by the ten largest. Germline V gene lookup returns CDR1 MGHRA and CDR2 YSYEKL. V was pared by 0 bases and J by 4 bases, with 8 bases between. The CDR3 runs to 14 residues. This sequence was found in a human donor in good health (CMV status not recorded). Some clones in this sample may be carry-over from other donors' samples. The V and J genes are TRBV4-1 and TRBJ2-3; D perhaps matches TRBD2 (6 bases). Sequences were derived from CD8+ T cells from cultured PBMCs, sampled from culture after CMV antigen stimulation. The CDR3 DNA is TGCGCCAGCAGCCAAGACGGGGGACCAGATACGCAGTATTTT. Its protein product is CASSQDGGPDTQYF.